The 19 T cell receptor beta chains below were found in one sample sequenced in a study of shared clonotypes between healthy human individuals. Produced via immunoSEQ multiplex PCR; TCRdb's table is partial and in-frame only. This table holds hundreds of thousands of clones, roughly 95% found once. The sequenced sample was naive CD4+ T cells sorted from blood. Subset denoted: CD45RA+ positively selected. The receptors were gathered from a woman aged 25 to 45 in good health.

This chain links TRBV6-5 with TRBJ2-3; either TRBD1 or TRBD2 may fit D (5 bases each). Germline V gene data show CDR1 as MNHEY and CDR2 as SVGAGI. The CDR3 contains 15 residues. Trimming removed 0 bases from V and 2 bases from J, with 9 bases in between. As DNA, the CDR3 is TGTGCCAGCAGTTACTCGGGACGGTACACAGATACGCAGTATTTT. Its translation is CASSYSGRYTDTQYF.

The chain has TRBV6-1 and TRBJ1-3; D might be TRBD1 (5 bases). Trimming cost V 3 bases and J 7 bases, with 10 bases left between them. Germline V gene sequence: CDR1 MNHNS, CDR2 SASEGT. The CDR3 totals 13 residues. The CDR3 region has the DNA TGTGCCAGCAGTGAGGAGGGGCCTAACACCATATATTTT. Translation: CASSEEGPNTIYF.

This chain uses TRBV7-9 with TRBJ2-7; the D gene is possibly TRBD2 (5 bases). V lost 4 bases and J 1 base, leaving 23 bases between the germline ends. Per the germline V gene, CDR1 is SEHNR and CDR2 is FQNEAQ (reference sequence). CDR3 size: 18 residues. The CDR3 is CASSSISTRTGLSYEQYF. CDR3 nucleotides: TGTGCCAGCAGCTCCATTAGTACTAGGACGGGTCTATCCTACGAGCAGTACTTC. Looking up the rest from reference TRBV7-9 and TRBJ2-7 gives the full variable domain: DTGVSQNPRHKITKRGQNVTFRCDPISEHNRLYWYRQTLGQGPEFLTYFQNEAQLEKSRLLSDRFSAERPKGSFSTLEIQRTEQGDSAMYLCASSSISTRTGLSYEQYFGPGTRLTVT.

This rearrangement joins TRBV11-2 to TRBJ1-3; 7 bases fit TRBD1. The CDR3 totals 17 residues. Germline V gene data show CDR1 as SGHAT and CDR2 as FQNNGV. V gave up 3 bases and J gave up 0 bases; unmatched junction bases: 8. The CDR3: CASSLDQGGFSGNTIYF. The CDR3, as DNA: TGTGCCAGCAGCTTGGACCAGGGGGGATTCTCTGGAAACACCATATATTTT.

The rearrangement joins TRBV11-2 to TRBJ1-1; D uncertain. This CDR3 spans 13 amino acids. Trimming removed 3 bases at V and 0 bases at J, with 5 bases between. Germline CDR1 and CDR2: SGHAT and FQNNGV. The CDR3 bases are TGTGCCAGCAGCTTTCACATGAACACTGAAGCTTTCTTT. It translates to CASSFHMNTEAFF.

The V call is TRBV2, the J call TRBJ2-7; D ambiguous. V was cut by 4 bases and J by 3 bases, with 13 bases left in between. The length of the CDR3 is 14 residues. Germline V gene data show CDR1 as SNHLY and CDR2 as FYNNEI. The CDR3, as DNA: TGTGCCAGCAGTGTTGAGGCCCGACTCTACGAGCAGTACTTC. Translated: CASSVEARLYEQYF.

V is TRBV18 and J is TRBJ2-7, with 10 bases aligning to TRBD2. The ends lost 3 bases at V and 2 bases at J; junction bases unmatched: 4. The CDR3 runs 15 residues. Germline values: CDR1 KGHSH, CDR2 LQKENI. The CDR3 nucleotides read TGTGCCAGCTCACCTGGGACTAGCGTTACCTACGAGCAGTACTTC. Its protein is CASSPGTSVTYEQYF.

V is TRBV2 and J is TRBJ2-5, with D possibly matching TRBD1 (6 bases). The J call may be wrong; the DNA end is better matched by TRBJ2-7. The CDR3 extends over 14 amino acids. Germline V gene data show CDR1 as SNHLY and CDR2 as FYNNEI. The CDR3 protein is CASTFQGTVYEQYF. The CDR3 DNA sequence: TGTGCCAGCACTTTTCAGGGGACGGTCTACGAGCAGTACTTC.

The chain recombines TRBV6-5 with TRBJ2-5, with 7 nucleotides matching TRBD1. The J call may not be correct, given that the DNA end is closer to TRBJ2-7. This CDR3 has 14 amino acids. The V gene's germline CDR1 is MNHEY and CDR2 SVGAGI. The CDR3 here is CASTRTGSSYEQYF. The CDR3, as DNA: TGTGCCAGCACGCGGACAGGAAGTTCCTACGAGCAGTACTTC.

The chain carries TRBV11-3 and TRBJ1-1; D is ambiguous. The V end was cut by 4 bases, the J end by 2 bases, with 8 bases between. The length of the CDR3 is 13 residues. Germline V CDR1 and CDR2: SGHNT, YENEEA. CDR3 DNA sequence: TGTGCCAGCAGCTCGAACTCAAACACTGAAGCTTTCTTT. The encoded protein is CASSSNSNTEAFF.

The sample holds one count of this clone. V gene TRBV9 combines with J gene TRBJ2-6; TRBD2 matches 7 bases. The V gene end was trimmed by 4 bases and the J gene end by 2 bases; junction bases not matched to a gene: 9. The CDR3 extends over 17 amino acids. Germline CDR1 and CDR2: SGDLS and YYNGEE. DNA of the CDR3: TGTGCCAGCAGCCGCTCAGTGGGGGGGGCTGGGGCCAACGTCCTGACTTTC. Protein product: CASSRSVGGAGANVLTF. Drawing the rest from reference TRBV9 and TRBJ2-6, the complete variable domain is DSGVTQTPKHLITATGQRVTLRCSPRSGDLSVYWYQQSLDQGLQFLIQYYNGEERAKGNILERFSAQQFPDLHSELNLSSLELGDSALYFCASSRSVGGAGANVLTFGAGSRLTVL.

In DNA form, the CDR3 reads TGTGCCAGTAGGCGGGAGGGACAACTCTCTGGAAACACCATATATTTT. It is translated as CASRREGQLSGNTIYF. The rearrangement uses TRBV19 and TRBJ1-3; maybe TRBD1 (6 bases). The CDR3 is made up of 16 amino acids. Germline loops: CDR1 LNHDA, CDR2 SQIVND (reference sequence). Trimming left V 6 bases short and J 0 bases short, with 15 bases between.

The chain has TRBV5-4 and TRBJ2-5, with a weak D call TRBD2 (7 bases). The CDR3 runs 14 residues. CDR1 and CDR2 from the germline V gene are SGHNT and YYREEE (reference sequence). V was trimmed by 6 bases and J by 7 bases, leaving 19 bases between them. The CDR3 nucleotides read TGTGCCAGCACTCCCGGAGGGGGGGTTGGGACCCAGTACTTC. This sequence encodes CASTPGGGVGTQYF.

V is TRBV28 and J is TRBJ2-5; a possible D gene is TRBD2 (6 bases). V was shortened by 6 bases and J by 5 bases, with 10 bases between the two germline ends. Germline CDR1 and CDR2: MDHEN and SYDVKM. The CDR3 consists of 12 residues. The CDR3 nucleotides read TGTGCCAGCAGGACTAGGCGTGAGACCCAGTACTTC. Translation: CASRTRRETQYF. Full variable domain (rest looked up from reference TRBV28 and TRBJ2-5): DVKVTQSSRYLVKRTGEKVFLECVQDMDHENMFWYRQDPGLGLRLIYFSYDVKMKEKGDIPEGYSVSREKKERFSLILESASTNQTSMYLCASRTRRETQYFGPGTRLLVL.

The J gene is TRBJ2-3, the V gene TRBV9; 9 bases align to TRBD2. CDR1 is SGDLS and CDR2 is YYNGEE in the germline V gene. Unmatched junction bases numbered 11, after V lost 0 bases and J lost 6 bases. The CDR3 runs to 17 residues. The CDR3 DNA follows: TGTGCCAGCAGCGTAGGGATCAGAGCGGGAGGTGGGGATACGCAGTATTTT. It encodes CASSVGIRAGGGDTQYF.

The chain recombines TRBV19 with TRBJ2-1, with TRBD2 matching over 8 bases. Germline assignment: CDR1 LNHDA and CDR2 SQIVND (reference sequence). The CDR3 loop spans 18 amino acids. Trimming took 6 bases from V and 0 from J; bases not matched to a gene: 13. CDR3 residues: CASRESVAGPISYNEQFF. The CDR3 nucleotides read TGTGCCAGTAGGGAGTCGGTAGCGGGACCCATCTCCTACAATGAGCAGTTCTTC.

The rearrangement uses TRBV19 and TRBJ2-3, with TRBD2 matching 15 bases. Per germline, CDR1 LNHDA and CDR2 SQIVND (reference sequence). The CDR3 runs 18 residues. J gave up 0 bases and V 7 bases, and 8 bases lay outside the gene matches. The CDR3 loop is CASMGGLAGGTSTDTQYF. The CDR3 DNA reads TGTGCCAGTATGGGGGGACTAGCGGGAGGAACTAGCACAGATACGCAGTATTTT.

V gene TRBV27 combines with J gene TRBJ2-5; TRBD2 aligns across 8 bases. The J segment lost 4 bases and the V segment lost 4 bases, leaving 11 bases of the junction unmatched. CDR1 MNHEY and CDR2 SMNVEV come from the germline V gene (reference sequence). There are 16 residues in the CDR3. The CDR3 coding sequence is TGTGCCAGCAGTTCCCGGACTAGCCCCTCAATAGAGACCCAGTACTTC. It codes for CASSSRTSPSIETQYF.

The gene calls are TRBV4-1 and TRBJ1-2; TRBD1 matches 7 bases. This CDR3 spans 15 amino acids. Germline V gene sequence: CDR1 MGHRA, CDR2 YSYEKL. V lost 4 bases and J lost 2; bases outside the gene matches: 7. CDR3 bases: TGCGCCAGCAGCCCGACAGGGTTGGGGAACTATGGCTACACCTTC. Its protein product is CASSPTGLGNYGYTF.